These 20 T cell receptor beta chains share one sample of origin, sequenced in a study of T cell changes during pregnancy in multiple sclerosis. Repertoires were generated with immunoSEQ multiplex PCR, while TCRdb's copy carries only in-frame clones and drops some. The sample has roughly 100,000 clones; 90% to 95% are singletons. The material sequenced was peripheral blood, taken after pregnancy. These receptors came from a female donor with multiple sclerosis, enrolled in a pregnancy study.

This chain joins TRBV2 and TRBJ2-5, with 8 bases that match TRBD2. The V segment lost 2 bases and the J segment 5 bases; nucleotides outside the gene matches: 10. Germline assignment: CDR1 SNHLY and CDR2 FYNNEI. The CDR3 has 16 residues. The CDR3 loop reads CASSENGLAGGETQYF. Written as DNA, the CDR3 is TGTGCCAGCAGTGAAAATGGGCTAGCGGGCGGGGAGACCCAGTACTTC.

V and J are TRBV27 and TRBJ2-7, with unresolved D. Germline loops: CDR1 MNHEY, CDR2 SMNVEV (reference sequence). Trimming pared 6 bases from V and 2 bases from J, leaving 11 bases between. This CDR3 spans 13 amino acids. For the CDR3, the DNA is TGTGCCAGCAGACCGGGTTTCGCCTACGAGCAGTACTTC. This gives the protein CASRPGFAYEQYF.

The chain is built from TRBV25-1 and TRBJ2-3; 12 bases line up with TRBD2. Per germline, CDR1 MGHDK and CDR2 SYGVNS. The CDR3 contains 18 residues. The junction had 8 bases not matched to a gene; V was cut back by 2 bases and J by 2 bases. The CDR3 here is CASSEGTSGGYFTDTQYF. The CDR3 DNA follows: TGTGCCAGCAGTGAAGGAACTAGCGGGGGGTATTTCACAGATACGCAGTATTTT.

This clone was counted once. This sequence joins TRBV7-2 and TRBJ2-1; D is unclear. V lost 5 bases to trimming and J lost 9 bases, with 20 bases between them. This CDR3 has 15 residues. Germline CDR1 is SGHTA and CDR2 is FQGNSA. CDR3 nucleotide sequence: TGTGCCAGCAGCCCGCGCGCCGGGTTGATCAGTGAGCAGTTCTTC. Translated: CASSPRAGLISEQFF.

This chain links TRBV19 with TRBJ2-2; 9 bases fit TRBD1. The CDR3 loop spans 15 amino acids. After removal of 11 bases from V and 5 bases from J, the junction contained 12 bases not matched to a gene. Germline CDR1 reads LNHDA; CDR2 reads SQIVND (reference sequence). CDR3 residues: CAAKGPTGGTGELFF. As DNA, the CDR3 is TGTGCCGCCAAGGGGCCGACAGGGGGTACCGGGGAGCTGTTTTTT.

The chain couples TRBV15 to TRBJ1-2, with D possibly being TRBD1 (6 bases). Germline CDR1 and CDR2: LNHNV and YYDKDF (reference sequence). CDR3 length equals 14 residues. Trimming removed 3 bases from V and 3 bases from J, with 11 bases in between. The CDR3, as DNA: TGTGCCACCAGCAGGGACAGTTGGGACTATGGCTACACCTTC. Its translation is CATSRDSWDYGYTF.

The chain employs TRBV9 and TRBJ1-2; possibly TRBD1 for D (6 bases). The CDR3 covers 16 residues. Germline V CDR1 and CDR2: SGDLS, YYNGEE. The germline V and J ends were trimmed by 3 bases and 4 bases, with 19 bases remaining between them. This CDR3 reads CASSARGSPLGYGYTF. DNA for the CDR3: TGTGCCAGCAGCGCCAGGGGATCACCGCTTGGCTATGGCTACACCTTC.

J is TRBJ2-3 and V is TRBV5-1; TRBD1 agrees at 11 bases. Unmatched junction bases numbered 3, after V lost 3 bases and J lost 0 bases. Germline V gives CDR1 SGHRS, CDR2 YFSETQ. The CDR3 has 16 residues. CDR3 sequence (DNA): TGCGCCAGCAGCTCGGGACAGGGGGGGAGCACAGATACGCAGTATTTT. Its translation: CASSSGQGGSTDTQYF.

V usage is TRBV5-1 and J usage is TRBJ1-1, with D possibly being TRBD1 (5 bases). The germline gives CDR1 SGHRS, CDR2 YFSETQ. The CDR3 loop spans 14 amino acids. Trimming took 3 bases from V and 6 from J, leaving 15 bases between them. The CDR3 bases are TGCGCCAGCAGCTCGCACGCTACAGGTGCTGAAGCTTTCTTT. Translation: CASSSHATGAEAFF.

In DNA, the CDR3 is TGTGCCAGCAGTTTTGGACAGACAAATCAGCCCCAGCATTTT. It is translated as CASSFGQTNQPQHF. The V gene is TRBV2, the J gene TRBJ1-5; the D gene is possibly TRBD1 (6 bases). This CDR3 comprises 14 residues. V lost 5 bases and J lost 4, with 12 bases in between. Germline assignment: CDR1 SNHLY and CDR2 FYNNEI.

In this sample, this clone turned up a few times. The rearrangement uses TRBV21-1 and TRBJ2-6; the table's TRBD1 call for D was not verified on the DNA. TRBV21-1 is a recognized pseudogene. There are 16 residues in the CDR3. CDR3 sequence (DNA): TGTGCCAGCAGCAAAGCGGACAACTCTGGGGCCAACGTCCTGACTTTC. It specifies CASSKADNSGANVLTF.

The rearrangement joins TRBV5-1 to TRBJ2-5; TRBD1 aligns across 7 bases. This CDR3 has 19 amino acids. CDR1 is SGHRS and CDR2 is YFSETQ in the germline V gene. With V trimmed by 0 bases and J by 3 bases, 17 bases remained unmatched. CDR3 amino acids: CASSLASRTGTQGKETQYF. CDR3 sequence (DNA): TGCGCCAGCAGCTTGGCCTCTAGGACAGGAACCCAAGGAAAAGAGACCCAGTACTTC.

This chain uses TRBV11-2 with TRBJ2-7; D is undetermined. Germline V gives CDR1 SGHAT, CDR2 FQNNGV. The CDR3 sequence is 15 residues long. Trimming took 2 bases from V and 0 from J, leaving 11 bases between them. The CDR3 sequence is CASSLTRSYSYEQYF. Written as DNA, the CDR3 is TGTGCCAGCAGCTTAACCAGGTCTTACTCCTACGAGCAGTACTTC. Full variable domain (outside the CDR3, taken from reference TRBV11-2 and TRBJ2-7): EAGVAQSPRYKIIEKRQSVAFWCNPISGHATLYWYQQILGQGPKLLIQFQNNGVVDDSQLPKDRFSAERLKGVDSTLKIQPAKLEDSAVYLCASSLTRSYSYEQYFGPGTRLTVT.

The chain is built from TRBV7-9 and TRBJ2-1; 10 bases map to TRBD2. This CDR3 comprises 16 residues. Trimming cost V 5 bases and J 0 bases; bases outside gene matches: 4. Germline lookup yields CDR1 SEHNR and CDR2 FQNEAQ (reference sequence). The CDR3 nucleotides are TGTGCCAGCAGCGAACTAGCGGGGAGCTCCTACAATGAGCAGTTCTTC. Translated, it gives CASSELAGSSYNEQFF.

The J gene is TRBJ1-2, the V gene TRBV7-3; 7 bases map to TRBD1. J gave up 3 bases and V 4 bases, and 5 bases lay outside the gene matches. Germline V gives CDR1 SGHTA, CDR2 FQGTGA. The CDR3 covers 14 residues. Written as DNA, the CDR3 is TGTGCCAGCAGCTCGGATGGACAGGACTATGGCTACACCTTC. This encodes CASSSDGQDYGYTF.

This clone was detected only a few times. The chain couples TRBV27 to TRBJ2-1; 8 bases agree with TRBD1. V shed 4 bases and J 9 bases; nucleotides not matched to a gene: 14. From germline, CDR1 is MNHEY and CDR2 SMNVEV (reference sequence). The CDR3 covers 16 residues. The CDR3 sequence: CASSSTTPDRGGEQFF. CDR3 coding DNA: TGTGCCAGCAGTTCCACCACACCCGACAGGGGCGGTGAGCAGTTCTTC.

J is TRBJ2-7 and V is TRBV10-3, with TRBD1 identical over 10 bases. The J segment lost 2 bases and the V segment lost 6 bases, leaving 10 bases of the junction unmatched. The CDR3 sequence is 16 residues long. The germline V gene has CDR1 ENHRY and CDR2 SYGVKD. As DNA, the CDR3 is TGTGCCATCAGCTCCACACCGGGACAGGGGACCTACGAGCAGTACTTC. Its translation is CAISSTPGQGTYEQYF.

The V call is TRBV18, the J call TRBJ2-7; a possible D gene is TRBD2 (6 bases). The V gene's germline CDR1 is KGHSH and CDR2 LQKENI. V lost 2 bases and J 0 bases, leaving 14 bases between the germline ends. CDR3 size: 16 residues. Written as DNA, the CDR3 is TGTGCCAGCTCACCAGTAAGGTCCGGGGGCTCCTACGAGCAGTACTTC. Amino acids: CASSPVRSGGSYEQYF. Based on the CDR3 plus reference TRBV18 and TRBJ2-7, the full variable domain is NAGVMQNPRHLVRRRGQEARLRCSPMKGHSHVYWYRQLPEEGLKFMVYLQKENIIDESGMPKERFSAEFPKEGPSILRIQQVVRGDSAAYFCASSPVRSGGSYEQYFGPGTRLTVT.

The rearrangement joins TRBV27 to TRBJ2-7, with a possible D match to TRBD1 (5 bases). The V end lost 5 bases, the J end lost 8 bases, and 19 bases lay between the germline ends. Germline values: CDR1 MNHEY, CDR2 SMNVEV (reference sequence). The CDR3 is 14 residues long. The CDR3 loop reads CASSPAKGSTQQYF. CDR3 coding DNA: TGTGCCAGCAGTCCCGCAAAGGGGTCAACACAGCAGTACTTC.

The V call is TRBV9, the J call TRBJ2-3; a possible D gene is TRBD2 (6 bases). Per the germline V gene, CDR1 is SGDLS and CDR2 is YYNGEE. The CDR3 length is 15 residues. V dropped 4 bases and J dropped 3 bases, with 15 bases sitting between them. Here the CDR3 reads CASSPGSSGTDTQYF. The CDR3 DNA reads as TGTGCCAGCAGCCCTGGTAGTAGCGGAACAGATACGCAGTATTTT.